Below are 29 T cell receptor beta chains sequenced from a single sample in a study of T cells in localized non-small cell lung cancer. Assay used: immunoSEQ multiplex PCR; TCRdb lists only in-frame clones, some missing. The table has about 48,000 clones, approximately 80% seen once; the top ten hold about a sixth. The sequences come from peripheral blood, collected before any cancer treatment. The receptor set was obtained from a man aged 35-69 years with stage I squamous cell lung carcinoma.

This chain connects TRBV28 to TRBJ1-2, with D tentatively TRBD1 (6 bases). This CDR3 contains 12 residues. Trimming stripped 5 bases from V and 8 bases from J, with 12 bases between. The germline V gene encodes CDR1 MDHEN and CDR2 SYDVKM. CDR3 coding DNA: TGTGCCAGCAGTACCCCGACAGGAGGCTACACCTTC. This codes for CASSTPTGGYTF.

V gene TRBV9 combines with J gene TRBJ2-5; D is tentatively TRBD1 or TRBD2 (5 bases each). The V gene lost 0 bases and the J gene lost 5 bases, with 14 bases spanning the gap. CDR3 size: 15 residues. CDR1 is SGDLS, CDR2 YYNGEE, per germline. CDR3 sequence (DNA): TGTGCCAGCAGCGTAGGGGGGAGTCAAAGGGAGACCCAGTACTTC. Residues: CASSVGGSQRETQYF.

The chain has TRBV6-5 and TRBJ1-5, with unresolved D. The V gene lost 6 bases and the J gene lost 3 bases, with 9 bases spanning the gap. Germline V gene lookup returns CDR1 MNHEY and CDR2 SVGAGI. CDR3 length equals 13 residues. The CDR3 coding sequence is TGTGCCAGCAGCGGACGGGTCAATCAGCCCCAGCATTTT. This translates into CASSGRVNQPQHF.

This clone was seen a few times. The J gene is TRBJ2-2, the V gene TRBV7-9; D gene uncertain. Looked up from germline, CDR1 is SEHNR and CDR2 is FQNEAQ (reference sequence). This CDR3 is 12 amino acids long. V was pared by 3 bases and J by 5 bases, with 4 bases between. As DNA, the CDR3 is TGTGCCAGCAGCTTTCAAACCGGGGAGCTGTTTTTT. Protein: CASSFQTGELFF.

In DNA, the CDR3 is TGTGCCAGCAGCTTAGGGGTCGGGGCCAAAAACATTCAGTACTTC. It translates to CASSLGVGAKNIQYF. V is TRBV5-4 and J is TRBJ2-4, with D possibly being TRBD1 (5 bases). Germline V CDR1 and CDR2: SGHNT, YYREEE (reference sequence). CDR3 size: 15 residues. The ends were cut back, 2 bases at V and 1 base at J, with 10 bases in the middle.

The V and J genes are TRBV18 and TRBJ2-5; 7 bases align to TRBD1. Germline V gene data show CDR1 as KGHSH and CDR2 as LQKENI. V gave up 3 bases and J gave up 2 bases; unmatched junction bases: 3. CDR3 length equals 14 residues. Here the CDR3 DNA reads TGTGCCAGCTCACCGGGACAGCGACAAGAGACCCAGTACTTC. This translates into CASSPGQRQETQYF.

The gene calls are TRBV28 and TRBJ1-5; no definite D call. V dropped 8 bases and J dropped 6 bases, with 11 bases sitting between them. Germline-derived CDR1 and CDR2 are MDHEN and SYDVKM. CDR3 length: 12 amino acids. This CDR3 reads CASSSVVQPQHF. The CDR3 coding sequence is TGTGCCAGCTCTTCGGTAGTTCAGCCCCAGCATTTT.

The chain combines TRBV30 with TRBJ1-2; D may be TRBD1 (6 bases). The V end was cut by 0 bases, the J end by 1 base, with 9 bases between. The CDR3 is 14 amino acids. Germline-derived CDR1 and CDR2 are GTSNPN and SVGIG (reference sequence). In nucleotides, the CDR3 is TGTGCCTGGAGTGTGGACAGTTTTAACTATGGCTACACCTTC. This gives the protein CAWSVDSFNYGYTF.

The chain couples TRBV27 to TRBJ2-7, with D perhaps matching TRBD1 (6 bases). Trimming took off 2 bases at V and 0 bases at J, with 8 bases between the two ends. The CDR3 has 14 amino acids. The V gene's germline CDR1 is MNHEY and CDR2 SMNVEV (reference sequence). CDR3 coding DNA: TGTGCCAGCAGTTTAGCACAGGGCTCCTACGAGCAGTACTTC. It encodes CASSLAQGSYEQYF.

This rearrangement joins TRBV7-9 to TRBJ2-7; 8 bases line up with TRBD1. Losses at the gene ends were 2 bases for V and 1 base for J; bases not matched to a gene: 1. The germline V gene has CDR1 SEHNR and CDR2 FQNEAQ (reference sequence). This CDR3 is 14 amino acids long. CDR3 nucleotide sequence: TGTGCCAGCAGCTTAACAGGGGGGTCCTACGAGCAGTACTTC. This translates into CASSLTGGSYEQYF.

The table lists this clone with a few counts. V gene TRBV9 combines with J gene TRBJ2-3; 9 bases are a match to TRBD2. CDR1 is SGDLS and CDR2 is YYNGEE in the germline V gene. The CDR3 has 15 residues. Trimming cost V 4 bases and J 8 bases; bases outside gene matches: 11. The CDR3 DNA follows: TGTGCCAGCAGCCCCGGGACTAGCCCGATCGCTACGCAGTATTTT. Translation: CASSPGTSPIATQYF.

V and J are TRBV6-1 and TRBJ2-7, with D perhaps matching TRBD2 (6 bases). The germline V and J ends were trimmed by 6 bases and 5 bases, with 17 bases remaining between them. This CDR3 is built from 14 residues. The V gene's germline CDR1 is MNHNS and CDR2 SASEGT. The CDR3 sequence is CASRDSGSGDEQYF. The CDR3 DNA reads TGTGCCAGCAGGGACTCCGGTTCGGGGGACGAGCAGTACTTC.

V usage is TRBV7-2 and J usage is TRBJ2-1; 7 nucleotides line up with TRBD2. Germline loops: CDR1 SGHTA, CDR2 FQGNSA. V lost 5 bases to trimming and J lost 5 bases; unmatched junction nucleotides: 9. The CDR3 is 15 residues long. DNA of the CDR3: TGTGCCAGCAGCCCGAACCGACTAGCCGACAATGAGCAGTTCTTC. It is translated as CASSPNRLADNEQFF.

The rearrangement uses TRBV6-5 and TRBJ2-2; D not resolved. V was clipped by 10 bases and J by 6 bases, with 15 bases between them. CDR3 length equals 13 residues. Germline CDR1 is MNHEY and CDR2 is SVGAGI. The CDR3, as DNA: TGTGCCATTCGGAGTGTTGGGCCCGGGGAGCTGTTTTTT. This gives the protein CAIRSVGPGELFF.

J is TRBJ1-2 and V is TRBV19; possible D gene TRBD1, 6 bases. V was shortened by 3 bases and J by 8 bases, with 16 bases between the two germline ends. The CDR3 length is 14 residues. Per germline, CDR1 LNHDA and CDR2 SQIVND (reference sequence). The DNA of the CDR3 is TGTGCCAGTAGTATCTGGCAGGGGCGAGGGGGCTACACCTTC. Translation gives CASSIWQGRGGYTF.

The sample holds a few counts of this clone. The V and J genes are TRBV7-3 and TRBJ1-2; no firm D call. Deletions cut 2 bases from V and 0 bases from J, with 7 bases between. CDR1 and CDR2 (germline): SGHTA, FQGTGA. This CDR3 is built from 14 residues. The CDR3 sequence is CASSLQPTNYGYTF. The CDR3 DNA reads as TGTGCCAGCAGCTTACAGCCGACTAACTATGGCTACACCTTC.

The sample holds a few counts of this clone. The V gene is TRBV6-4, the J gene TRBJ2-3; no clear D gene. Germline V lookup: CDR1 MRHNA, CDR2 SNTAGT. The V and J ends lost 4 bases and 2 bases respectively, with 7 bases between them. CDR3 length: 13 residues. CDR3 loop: CASSVQTTDTQYF. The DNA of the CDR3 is TGTGCCAGCAGTGTACAGACCACAGATACGCAGTATTTT.

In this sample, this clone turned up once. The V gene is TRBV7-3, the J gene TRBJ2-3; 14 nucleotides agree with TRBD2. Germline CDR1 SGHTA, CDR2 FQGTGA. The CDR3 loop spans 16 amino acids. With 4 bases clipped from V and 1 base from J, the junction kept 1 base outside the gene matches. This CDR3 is CASSSGLAGGTDTQYF. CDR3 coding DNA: TGTGCCAGCAGCTCGGGACTAGCGGGGGGCACAGATACGCAGTATTTT.

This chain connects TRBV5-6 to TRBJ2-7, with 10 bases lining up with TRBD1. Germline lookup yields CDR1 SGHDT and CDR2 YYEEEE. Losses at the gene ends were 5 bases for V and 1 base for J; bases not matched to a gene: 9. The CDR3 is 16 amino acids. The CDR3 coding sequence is TGTGCCAGCAGTTTATTTCGGGGACAGGGGTCCTACGAGCAGTACTTC. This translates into CASSLFRGQGSYEQYF.

The CDR3 loop reads CASSSFGRTDTQYF. The CDR3 DNA reads as TGTGCCAGCAGCTCATTTGGACGCACAGATACGCAGTATTTT. The rearrangement links TRBV7-2 to TRBJ2-3; D is undetermined. Trimming pared 4 bases from V and 1 base from J, leaving 9 bases between. This CDR3 region has 14 residues. Looked up from germline, CDR1 is SGHTA and CDR2 is FQGNSA.

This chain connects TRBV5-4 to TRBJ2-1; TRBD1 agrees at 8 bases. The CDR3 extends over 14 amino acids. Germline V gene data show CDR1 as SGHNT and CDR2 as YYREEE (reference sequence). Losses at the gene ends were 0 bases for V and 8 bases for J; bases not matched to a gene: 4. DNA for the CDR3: TGTGCCAGCAGCTTGGAGAACAGGGGGGATGAGCAGTTCTTC. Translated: CASSLENRGDEQFF.

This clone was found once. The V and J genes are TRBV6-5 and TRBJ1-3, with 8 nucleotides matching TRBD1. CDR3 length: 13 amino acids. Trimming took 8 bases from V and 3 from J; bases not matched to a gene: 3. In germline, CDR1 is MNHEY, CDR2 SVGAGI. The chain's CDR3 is CASQGANGNTIYF. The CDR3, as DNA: TGTGCCAGCCAGGGGGCTAATGGAAACACCATATATTTT.

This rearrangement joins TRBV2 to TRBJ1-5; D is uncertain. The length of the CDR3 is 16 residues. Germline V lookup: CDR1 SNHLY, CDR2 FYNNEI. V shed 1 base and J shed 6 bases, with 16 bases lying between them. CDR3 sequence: CASSEGQSIIGQPQHF. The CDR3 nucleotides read TGTGCCAGCAGTGAAGGACAATCGATAATCGGTCAGCCCCAGCATTTT.

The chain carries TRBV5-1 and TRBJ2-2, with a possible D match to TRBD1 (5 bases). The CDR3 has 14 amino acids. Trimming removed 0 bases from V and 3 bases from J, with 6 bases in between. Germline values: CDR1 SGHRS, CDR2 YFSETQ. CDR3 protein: CASSLGQYTGELFF. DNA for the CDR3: TGCGCCAGCAGCTTGGGACAGTACACCGGGGAGCTGTTTTTT.

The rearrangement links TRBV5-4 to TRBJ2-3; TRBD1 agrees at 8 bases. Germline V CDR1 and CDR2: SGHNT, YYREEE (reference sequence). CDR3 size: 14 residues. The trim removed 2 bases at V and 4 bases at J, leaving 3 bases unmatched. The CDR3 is CASSFRQGPDTQYF. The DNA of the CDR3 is TGTGCCAGCAGCTTTAGACAGGGGCCAGATACGCAGTATTTT.

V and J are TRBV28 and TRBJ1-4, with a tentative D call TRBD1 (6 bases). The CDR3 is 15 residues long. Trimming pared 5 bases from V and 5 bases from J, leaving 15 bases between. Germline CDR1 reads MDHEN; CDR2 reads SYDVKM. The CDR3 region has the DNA TGTGCCAGCAGTCCCAGGACAGTGACCAATGAAAAACTGTTTTTT. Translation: CASSPRTVTNEKLFF.

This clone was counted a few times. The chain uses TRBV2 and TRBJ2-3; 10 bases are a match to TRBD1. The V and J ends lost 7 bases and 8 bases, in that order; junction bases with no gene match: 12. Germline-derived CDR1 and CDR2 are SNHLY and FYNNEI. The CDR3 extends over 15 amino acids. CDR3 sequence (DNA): TGTGCCAGCACCATCGGACAGGGGGTCTCGGTTACGCAGTATTTT. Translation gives CASTIGQGVSVTQYF.

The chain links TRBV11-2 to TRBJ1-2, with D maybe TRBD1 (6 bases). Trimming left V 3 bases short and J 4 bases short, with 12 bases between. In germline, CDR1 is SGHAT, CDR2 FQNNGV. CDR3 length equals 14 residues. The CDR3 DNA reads TGTGCCAGCAGCTTGACAGGAGATATCTATGGCTACACCTTC. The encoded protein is CASSLTGDIYGYTF.

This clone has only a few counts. Here the CDR3 reads CASRGSGNQPQHF. Here the CDR3 DNA reads TGTGCCTCCAGGGGATCGGGCAATCAGCCCCAGCATTTT. The rearrangement uses TRBV7-2 and TRBJ1-5; tentatively, D is TRBD1 (6 bases). Trimming took 11 bases from V and 2 from J, leaving 13 bases between them. Per germline, CDR1 SGHTA and CDR2 FQGNSA. The length of the CDR3 is 13 residues.